This TCR beta chain was sequenced during a study of spatial heterogeneity in lung cancer. Study background: Researchers sequenced follow-up PBMC samples if they had them, and these came a median of about two years after resection.

In germline, CDR1 is GTSNPN, CDR2 SVGIG (reference sequence). J gave up 5 bases and V 3 bases, and 7 bases lay outside the gene matches. This CDR3 is built from 15 residues. A distinct unique molecular identifier was carried by each TCR cDNA molecule. TCRdb re-called the 5' RACE reads with MiXCR, one entry per CDR3 protein. This sample has about 87,000 distinct CDR3 sequences, with approximately 19% found just once. Documented time point: blood at routine non-recurrence follow-up after resection. This receptor was taken from a male donor with early-stage non-small cell lung cancer. Source: PBMCs, taken at follow-up. The chain carries TRBV30 and TRBJ1-6; 7 nucleotides agree with TRBD1. In DNA, the CDR3 is TGTGCCTGGAGAGGGAGGGACAGAAATAATTCACCCCTCCACTTT. It is translated as CAWRGRDRNNSPLHF.